Listed below are T cell receptor beta chains from one sample, sequenced in a study of T cell repertoires in cytomegalovirus infection. TCRdb re-analysed the reads in MiXCR, keeping a single row per CDR3 protein. The sample yields more than 200,000 distinct CDR3 sequences, over 8% seen once. The sample consisted of PBMCs. These receptors all stem from a human donor in good health (CMV status not recorded). Some clones in this sample may be carry-over from other donors' samples. Both conserved end residues are part of each CDR3. Each record gives: clone size, D gene, J gene, V gene, CDR3 DNA, CDR3 protein. A D gene is named only where the DNA matches it firmly. A row's size may be missing; if present it is once, few, many or a size class.

clone_size: many; d_call: -; j_call: TRBJ1-6; v_call: TRBV25-1; cdr3_nt: TGTGCCAGCAGTGAATACGGGATTAATTCACCCCTCCACTTT; cdr3_aa: CASSEYGINSPLHF
clone_size: few; d_call: -; j_call: TRBJ1-2; v_call: TRBV6-5; cdr3_nt: TGTGCCAGCAGTTACTCGACTGGGGGGGAAGCTAACTATGGCTACACCTTC; cdr3_aa: CASSYSTGGEANYGYTF
clone_size: -; d_call: -; j_call: TRBJ1-2; v_call: TRBV19; cdr3_nt: TGTGCCAGTACCCTCGGCGGGCGGATCCAAGGGGAGTATGGCTACACCTTC; cdr3_aa: CASTLGGRIQGEYGYTF
clone_size: many; d_call: -; j_call: TRBJ1-2; v_call: TRBV4-2; cdr3_nt: TGTGCCAGCAGGAAAGTGGGGGAGAACTATGGCTACACCTTC; cdr3_aa: CASRKVGENYGYTF
clone_size: many; d_call: TRBD1; j_call: TRBJ1-5; v_call: TRBV7-9; cdr3_nt: TGTGCCAGCAGCTTAGCGGGACAGGGCCTCGACTCCCAGCCCCAGCATTTT; cdr3_aa: CASSLAGQGLDSQPQHF
clone_size: many; d_call: -; j_call: TRBJ1-3; v_call: TRBV7-2; cdr3_nt: TGTGCCAGCAGCTTGGGGCCCACGGGAAACACCATATATTTT; cdr3_aa: CASSLGPTGNTIYF
clone_size: -; d_call: TRBD2; j_call: TRBJ2-2; v_call: TRBV11-3; cdr3_nt: TGTGCCAGCAGCCTGGGCACTAGCGGCTTCACCGGGGAGCTGTTTTTT; cdr3_aa: CASSLGTSGFTGELFF
clone_size: few; d_call: TRBD1; j_call: TRBJ2-1; v_call: TRBV2; cdr3_nt: TGTGCCAGCAGGGGACAGGGATACAATGAGCAGTTCTTC; cdr3_aa: CASRGQGYNEQFF
clone_size: many; d_call: -; j_call: TRBJ2-2; v_call: TRBV19; cdr3_nt: TGTGCCACCTTGACCGGGACCCTGAACACCGGGGAGCTGTTTTTT; cdr3_aa: CATLTGTLNTGELFF
clone_size: few; d_call: -; j_call: TRBJ1-6; v_call: TRBV28; cdr3_nt: TGTGCCAGCAGTTTATCCACCGGGACGGGCAATTCACCCCTCCACTTT; cdr3_aa: CASSLSTGTGNSPLHF
clone_size: many; d_call: TRBD2; j_call: TRBJ2-1; v_call: TRBV7-2; cdr3_nt: TGTGCCAGCAGCTTAGCCGGGACTAGCGACAATGAGCAGTTCTTC; cdr3_aa: CASSLAGTSDNEQFF
clone_size: -; d_call: -; j_call: TRBJ1-1; v_call: TRBV9; cdr3_nt: TGTGCCAGCAGCGTAGATACAGGACGAAGTGAAGCTTTCTTT; cdr3_aa: CASSVDTGRSEAFF
clone_size: -; d_call: TRBD1; j_call: TRBJ2-2; v_call: TRBV6-2/TRBV6-3; cdr3_nt: TGTGCCAGCAGTCCCTGGACAGGGTCGAACACCGGGGAGCTGTTTTTT; cdr3_aa: CASSPWTGSNTGELFF
clone_size: many; d_call: -; j_call: TRBJ2-5; v_call: TRBV19; cdr3_nt: TGTGCCAGTAGTACCGCCCGGGACATCCAAGAGACCCAGTACTTC; cdr3_aa: CASSTARDIQETQYF
clone_size: -; d_call: -; j_call: TRBJ2-7; v_call: TRBV19; cdr3_nt: TGTGCCAGTAGTAGTGGCAGGGGTCCCTCTTACGAGCAGTACTTC; cdr3_aa: CASSSGRGPSYEQYF
clone_size: -; d_call: -; j_call: TRBJ1-2; v_call: TRBV4-3; cdr3_nt: TGCGCCAGCAGCCAAGATTGGGCGCCAGCCTCTAACTATGGCTACACCTTC; cdr3_aa: CASSQDWAPASNYGYTF
clone_size: -; d_call: -; j_call: TRBJ1-1; v_call: TRBV7-4; cdr3_nt: TGTGCCAGCAGCTTAGCATCCGGGGGGCTAAACACTGAAGCTTTCTTT; cdr3_aa: CASSLASGGLNTEAFF
clone_size: -; d_call: -; j_call: TRBJ2-7; v_call: TRBV2; cdr3_nt: TGTGCCAGCACCCCCGGTGGGACCGCGCCCTACGAGCAGTACTTC; cdr3_aa: CASTPGGTAPYEQYF
clone_size: many; d_call: -; j_call: TRBJ2-1; v_call: TRBV12-3/TRBV12-4; cdr3_nt: TGTGCCAGCAGTTCCACCGGGACCGGCATTAATGAGCAGTTCTTC; cdr3_aa: CASSSTGTGINEQFF
clone_size: -; d_call: -; j_call: TRBJ1-5; v_call: TRBV12-3/TRBV12-4; cdr3_nt: TGTGCCAGCAGTTTAAATCCCCGTCAGCCCCAGCATTTT; cdr3_aa: CASSLNPRQPQHF
clone_size: -; d_call: -; j_call: TRBJ1-3; v_call: TRBV6-5; cdr3_nt: TGTGCCAGCAGTTACCGCCGGGACCCGGGCTCTGGAAACACCATATATTTT; cdr3_aa: CASSYRRDPGSGNTIYF
clone_size: many; d_call: TRBD1; j_call: TRBJ2-7; v_call: TRBV7-2; cdr3_nt: TGTGCCAGCAGCCCCGACAGGGTGGTGAACGAGCAGTACTTC; cdr3_aa: CASSPDRVVNEQYF
clone_size: few; d_call: -; j_call: TRBJ1-1; v_call: TRBV14; cdr3_nt: TGTGCCAGCAGCCAGGAGTGGGCCGGGGTTGAAGCTTTCTTT; cdr3_aa: CASSQEWAGVEAFF
clone_size: many; d_call: -; j_call: TRBJ1-4; v_call: TRBV28; cdr3_nt: TGTGCCAGCAGCCTCAAGGGAGGTGAAAAACTGTTTTTT; cdr3_aa: CASSLKGGEKLFF
clone_size: many; d_call: TRBD2; j_call: TRBJ2-3; v_call: TRBV5-5; cdr3_nt: TGTGCCAGCGGACTAGCGGGTGGAGATACGCAGTATTTT; cdr3_aa: CASGLAGGDTQYF
clone_size: many; d_call: -; j_call: TRBJ2-2; v_call: TRBV6-4; cdr3_nt: TGTGCCAGCAGTCCGAGTCCGACAGGACTCTCCACCGGGGAGCTGTTTTTT; cdr3_aa: CASSPSPTGLSTGELFF
clone_size: few; d_call: -; j_call: TRBJ2-1; v_call: TRBV28; cdr3_nt: TGTGCCAGCAAAGGGATGACCCTCGAGCAGTTCTTC; cdr3_aa: CASKGMTLEQFF
clone_size: many; d_call: -; j_call: TRBJ2-1; v_call: TRBV5-4; cdr3_nt: TGTGCCAGCAGCTTGGCGGGGGGCCAAATTAATGAGCAGTTCTTC; cdr3_aa: CASSLAGGQINEQFF
clone_size: many; d_call: TRBD2; j_call: TRBJ2-3; v_call: TRBV7-2; cdr3_nt: TGTGCCAGCAGCTCCCAGGGCGGACTAGCATCGCAGTATTTT; cdr3_aa: CASSSQGGLASQYF
clone_size: many; d_call: -; j_call: TRBJ2-1; v_call: TRBV27; cdr3_nt: TGTGCCAGCACTCAGGCGGCCGGGGGGCCCTACAATGAGCAGTTCTTC; cdr3_aa: CASTQAAGGPYNEQFF
clone_size: -; d_call: -; j_call: TRBJ1-1; v_call: TRBV2; cdr3_nt: TGTGCCAGCAATATCCCAGGGACTGAAGCTTTCTTT; cdr3_aa: CASNIPGTEAFF
clone_size: -; d_call: TRBD1; j_call: TRBJ1-1; v_call: TRBV9; cdr3_nt: TGTGCCAGCAGCGTAGAGGGGACAGGGGGTAGGACTGAAGCTTTCTTT; cdr3_aa: CASSVEGTGGRTEAFF
clone_size: many; d_call: TRBD1; j_call: TRBJ2-7; v_call: TRBV7-6; cdr3_nt: TGTGCCAGCAGCCTTGGGGGGACAGGGCCCTGGCGGCAGTACTTC; cdr3_aa: CASSLGGTGPWRQYF
clone_size: many; d_call: -; j_call: TRBJ2-1; v_call: TRBV7-2; cdr3_nt: TGTGCCAGCAGCTTAGTTGCCGGGGAACCCAAGCAGTTCTTC; cdr3_aa: CASSLVAGEPKQFF
clone_size: few; d_call: -; j_call: TRBJ2-4; v_call: TRBV6-2/TRBV6-3; cdr3_nt: TGTGCCAGCACCTACGGCGGTTTAAACATTCAGTACTTC; cdr3_aa: CASTYGGLNIQYF
clone_size: -; d_call: TRBD2; j_call: TRBJ2-1; v_call: TRBV3-1; cdr3_nt: TGTGCCAGCAGCCGAAGGTGGGGAGGGCAGTACAATGAGCAGTTCTTC; cdr3_aa: CASSRRWGGQYNEQFF
clone_size: -; d_call: TRBD1; j_call: TRBJ1-4; v_call: TRBV11-2; cdr3_nt: TGTGCCAGCAGCCCTTATCGGGACAGACTTAATGAAAAACTGTTTTTT; cdr3_aa: CASSPYRDRLNEKLFF
clone_size: few; d_call: TRBD1; j_call: TRBJ2-7; v_call: TRBV19; cdr3_nt: TGTGCCAGTAGTAAGGACAGGGGGAGCTCCTACGAGCAGTACTTC; cdr3_aa: CASSKDRGSSYEQYF
clone_size: few; d_call: -; j_call: TRBJ2-5; v_call: TRBV20-1; cdr3_nt: TGCAGTGCTAGAGATGGGACCCAGTACTTC; cdr3_aa: CSARDGTQYF
clone_size: -; d_call: TRBD1; j_call: TRBJ1-5; v_call: TRBV12-3/TRBV12-4; cdr3_nt: TGTGCCAGCAGTTCGGGACAGGGGGCGAATTATCAGCCCCAGCATTTT; cdr3_aa: CASSSGQGANYQPQHF
clone_size: many; d_call: -; j_call: TRBJ2-7; v_call: TRBV7-2; cdr3_nt: TGTGCCAGCAGCTTATGGGGGGGACCCACTTACAGGGGAGCCTACGAGCAGTACTTC; cdr3_aa: CASSLWGGPTYRGAYEQYF
clone_size: many; d_call: -; j_call: TRBJ2-3; v_call: TRBV24-1; cdr3_nt: TGTGCCACCAGTGATCTAATGCTGGCCCCCACGGATACGCAGTATTTT; cdr3_aa: CATSDLMLAPTDTQYF